These 19 T cell receptor beta chains originate from one sample sequenced in a study of T-cell reconstitution after alpha-beta-depleted transplantation in children. For TCRbeta, the library was prepared with unique molecular identifiers. MiXCR, applied by TCRdb to the PCR reads, yields one record per CDR3 protein. The repertoire consists of 450,000 to 600,000 distinct CDR3 sequences, with approximately 10% occurring once and the leading ten covering just over 2%. Sequenced material: PBMCs, taken before TCRalphabeta/CD19-depleted stem cell transplant. These receptors originate from a child aged 2-15 years with inherited bone marrow failure, due to receive a stem cell transplant.

This clonotype has more than one count but fewer than ten. The J gene is TRBJ2-5, the V gene TRBV12-3 or TRBV12-4; 7 nucleotides align to TRBD2. The CDR3 contains 12 residues. J was trimmed by 4 bases and V by 8 bases; bases with no gene match: 4. The CDR3 bases are TGTGCCAGCCGGCCGGGAGGAGAGACCCAGTACTTC. This sequence encodes CASRPGGETQYF.

This clonotype has at least ten counts. The chain combines TRBV6-5 with TRBJ2-2; the D gene is possibly TRBD2 (5 bases). The CDR3 spans 14 residues. The V gene lost 2 bases and the J gene lost 6 bases, with 10 bases spanning the gap. The germline gives CDR1 MNHEY, CDR2 SVGAGI. The CDR3: CASSYGQEAGELFF. CDR3 nucleotide sequence: TGTGCCAGCAGTTACGGCCAGGAGGCCGGGGAGCTGTTTTTT.

The gene calls are TRBV5-1 and TRBJ2-1, with 12 positions matching TRBD2. Germline CDR1 and CDR2: SGHRS and YFSETQ. The CDR3 runs to 17 residues. The V gene end was trimmed by 3 bases and the J gene end by 9 bases; junction bases not matched to a gene: 13. The CDR3 sequence is CASSSRPSGRAGSEQFF. The CDR3 nucleotides read TGCGCCAGCAGCTCCAGACCTAGCGGGAGGGCCGGTAGTGAGCAGTTCTTC.

V and J are TRBV29-1 and TRBJ2-1; TRBD1 is a possible D gene (6 bases). The CDR3 is made up of 14 amino acids. Trimming pared 2 bases from V and 1 base from J, leaving 9 bases between. Germline V gives CDR1 SQVTM, CDR2 ANQGSEA. DNA for the CDR3: TGCAGCGTTGAATGGACAGCTTCCTACAATGAGCAGTTCTTC. Residues: CSVEWTASYNEQFF.

This clonotype was seen ten or more times. The chain has TRBV5-6 and TRBJ2-7, with D hard to call. V lost 1 base and J lost 4, with 12 bases in between. The CDR3 sequence is 14 residues long. Germline CDR1 SGHDT, CDR2 YYEEEE. The CDR3 sequence: CASSLLDPLYEQYF. The CDR3, as DNA: TGTGCCAGCAGCTTGTTGGACCCCCTTTACGAGCAGTACTTC.

This clonotype was seen repeatedly, ten times or more. This chain connects TRBV5-1 to TRBJ2-1; a weak D match, TRBD2 (5 bases). V was pared by 0 bases and J by 10 bases, with 14 bases between. This CDR3 region has 14 residues. The V gene's germline CDR1 is SGHRS and CDR2 YFSETQ. The CDR3 spells CASSLDGGRGEQFF. The CDR3 DNA reads TGCGCCAGCAGCTTGGATGGTGGACGCGGGGAGCAGTTCTTC.

The rearrangement uses TRBV18 and TRBJ1-2; no firm D call. CDR3 length: 14 amino acids. CDR1 and CDR2 from the germline V gene are KGHSH and LQKENI. The V end was cut by 3 bases, the J end by 4 bases, with 12 bases between. CDR3 in amino acids: CASSPGSFGYGYTF. The CDR3 region has the DNA TGTGCCAGCTCACCGGGAAGTTTCGGCTATGGCTACACCTTC.

This clonotype was counted ten times or more. The chain employs TRBV7-9 and TRBJ1-1; no reliable D call. The CDR3 loop spans 14 amino acids. The ends were cut back, 5 bases at V and 1 base at J, with 11 bases in the middle. CDR1 is SEHNR and CDR2 is FQNEAQ in the germline V gene (reference sequence). Written as DNA, the CDR3 is TGTGCCAGCAGCCCGGGATTAAGGAACACTGAAGCTTTCTTT. Its translation is CASSPGLRNTEAFF.

This clonotype was observed many times. The gene calls are TRBV7-2 and TRBJ2-5; D assignment may be TRBD1 or TRBD2 (5 bases each). Germline V lookup: CDR1 SGHTA, CDR2 FQGNSA. Trimming left V 7 bases short and J 4 bases short, with 19 bases between. The CDR3 has 15 residues. The CDR3 coding sequence is TGTGCCAGCACCCCCGGGGCGTTCGGTTTAGAGACCCAGTACTTC. Its translation: CASTPGAFGLETQYF.

This clonotype was detected many times. The chain employs TRBV19 and TRBJ2-2, with TRBD1 matching over 10 bases. Germline V gives CDR1 LNHDA, CDR2 SQIVND (reference sequence). The CDR3 is made up of 15 amino acids. Trimming cost V 4 bases and J 4 bases; bases outside gene matches: 3. This CDR3 is CASSRGDRGTGELFF. The CDR3 bases are TGTGCCAGTAGTAGGGGGGACAGGGGCACCGGGGAGCTGTTTTTT.

This clonotype occurred many times. V usage is TRBV11-3 and J usage is TRBJ2-1; 12 bases are a match to TRBD2. V was pared by 2 bases and J by 1 base, with 12 bases of the junction left unmatched. The CDR3 totals 20 residues. Germline-derived CDR1 and CDR2 are SGHNT and YENEEA. In DNA, the CDR3 is TGTGCCAGCAGCTTACTTGGACTAGCGGGAAGAGACCGATCCTACAATGAGCAGTTCTTC. It translates to CASSLLGLAGRDRSYNEQFF.

The gene calls are TRBV12-3 or TRBV12-4 and TRBJ2-3; tentative D call: TRBD2 (6 bases). This CDR3 spans 14 amino acids. Trimming removed 7 bases at V and 4 bases at J, with 15 bases between. Written as DNA, the CDR3 is TGTGCCAGCACCATAGGCGTAGCGGCAGATACGCAGTATTTT. It yields the protein CASTIGVAADTQYF.

This clonotype was seen at least ten times. The junction does not match germline at one end; this may be a read error. The chain employs TRBV12-3 or TRBV12-4 and TRBJ2-2, with TRBD2 matching over 11 bases. The CDR3 extends over 15 amino acids. The CDR3 bases are TGTGCCAGCAGTATAGCGGGAGGGGGTCCCGGGGAGCTGTTTTTT. Its translation: CASSIAGGGPGELFF.

This clonotype has ten or more counts. The V and J genes are TRBV6-2 or TRBV6-3 and TRBJ2-7, with D perhaps matching TRBD2 (7 bases). The CDR3 consists of 15 residues. V was clipped by 4 bases and J by 2 bases, with 15 bases between them. Germline V lookup: CDR1 MNHEY, CDR2 SVGEGT. In DNA, the CDR3 is TGTGCCAGCAGTTCGCCCAGGGAGGGGGCCTACGAGCAGTACTTC. The encoded protein is CASSSPREGAYEQYF.

The chain recombines TRBV28 with TRBJ1-4, with D tentatively TRBD1 (6 bases). This CDR3 comprises 14 residues. The germline V and J ends were trimmed by 6 bases and 7 bases, with 15 bases remaining between them. The germline CDR1 and CDR2 sequences are MDHEN and SYDVKM. The chain's CDR3 is CASSPGQGSEKLFF. The CDR3 coding sequence is TGTGCCAGCAGCCCTGGGCAGGGGAGTGAAAAACTGTTTTTT.

This clonotype showed up many times. The chain employs TRBV6-7 and TRBJ2-3, with D tentatively TRBD2 (6 bases). TRBV6-7 is an open reading frame whose function is uncertain. This CDR3 has 16 amino acids. Trimming took 7 bases from V and 0 from J, leaving 17 bases between them. The CDR3 region is CASTQRGGNSTDTQYF. DNA for the CDR3: TGTGCCAGCACCCAACGGGGCGGGAATAGCACAGATACGCAGTATTTT.

J is TRBJ1-1 and V is TRBV6-2 or TRBV6-3, with D hard to call. The CDR3 totals 15 residues. V was pared by 5 bases and J by 0 bases, with 13 bases between. Germline loops: CDR1 MNHEY, CDR2 SVGEGT. The DNA for the CDR3 is TGTGCCAGCAGTACCCGGGCCACCATGAACACTGAAGCTTTCTTT. Protein product: CASSTRATMNTEAFF.

The CDR3 loop is CASSFLLKGRDNEQFF. The CDR3 region has the DNA TGCGCCAGCAGCTTCTTGCTGAAGGGGAGGGACAATGAGCAGTTCTTC. This rearrangement joins TRBV5-1 to TRBJ2-1; TRBD2 matches 7 bases. CDR3 length: 16 residues. J gave up 5 bases and V 2 bases, and 10 bases lay outside the gene matches. Germline assignment: CDR1 SGHRS and CDR2 YFSETQ.

The gene calls are TRBV7-9 and TRBJ2-1, with D possibly being TRBD2 (6 bases). From germline, CDR1 is SEHNR and CDR2 FQNEAQ (reference sequence). The V gene lost 4 bases and the J gene lost 1 base, with 17 bases spanning the gap. The CDR3 length is 17 residues. As DNA, the CDR3 is TGTGCCAGCAGCTCCTTCTTCGGGGGAGCTTCCTACAATGAGCAGTTCTTC. It encodes CASSSFFGGASYNEQFF.